This T cell receptor (beta chain) was recovered during a study of blood T cells in healthy people across ages. Study background: Capturing about one barcoded beta molecule per two T cells was achieved by template switching. Findings and limits, study-wide: Long-lived donors carried more naive CD4+ cells and greater diversity than aged donors.

This clonotype was seen a few times. What it binds is not known. Isolation of PBMCs gave at least 7 million cells per sample. Primed by a sample-barcoded 5' primer and a J-beta primer mix, a second PCR proceeded for roughly 7 to 12 cycles. One entry per CDR3 protein results from TCRdb running MiXCR on the 5' RACE reads. The repertoire has about 1.7 million distinct CDR3 sequences, 28% of them found once; the top ten carry less than 9.5%. Sequenced input: blood. This clonotype originated in a young woman in good health.

CDR3 bases: TGTGCCAGCGCATGGACTAGCGGGGGGGGGAATACGCAGTATTTT. Its translation: CASAWTSGGGNTQYF. The chain has TRBV7-9 and TRBJ2-3; 15 nucleotides match TRBD2. Looked up from germline, CDR1 is SEHNR and CDR2 is FQNEAQ (reference sequence). The CDR3 has 15 residues. With V trimmed by 8 bases and J by 7 bases, 7 bases remained unmatched.